The 30 T cell receptor beta chains given below trace back to one sample, sequenced in a study of OX40 agonist ivuxolimab in advanced cancers. The assay was immunoSEQ multiplex PCR, and TCRdb's table has in-frame clones only and misses some. The sample includes tens of thousands of clones, more than 85% of them seen just once. The sequenced sample was CD4+ or CD8+ T cells sorted from blood, obtained in a trial of the OX40 agonist ivuxolimab. These receptors all stem from an adult with an advanced solid tumor such as melanoma, head and neck, liver or kidney cancer.

The rearrangement uses TRBV5-1 and TRBJ1-1; possible D gene TRBD1, 5 bases. Trimming left V 0 bases short and J 7 bases short, with 16 bases between. Germline V gives CDR1 SGHRS, CDR2 YFSETQ. The CDR3 runs to 15 residues. CDR3 nucleotide sequence: TGCGCCAGCAGCTTGGGATTAGAAGTGGGACTTGAAGCTTTCTTT. Amino acid sequence: CASSLGLEVGLEAFF.

The chain is built from TRBV10-3 and TRBJ2-1; maybe TRBD1 (6 bases). From germline, CDR1 is ENHRY and CDR2 SYGVKD. V was cut by 10 bases and J by 7 bases, with 11 bases left in between. This CDR3 spans 11 amino acids. The chain's CDR3 is CATGTLNEQFF. The CDR3 DNA reads as TGTGCCACTGGGACACTTAATGAGCAGTTCTTC.

The genes are TRBV11-3 and TRBJ2-1; D may match TRBD1 or TRBD2 (5 bases each). This CDR3 contains 16 residues. V was shortened by 5 bases and J by 4 bases, with 18 bases between the two germline ends. Germline CDR1 SGHNT, CDR2 YENEEA. The CDR3 sequence: CASSEPSGTWYNEQFF. The CDR3 nucleotides are TGTGCCAGCAGCGAACCCTCGGGGACCTGGTACAATGAGCAGTTCTTC.

This chain connects TRBV25-1 to TRBJ2-7; 7 bases are a match to TRBD2. V lost 8 bases, J lost 4 bases, and 14 bases stayed unmatched. The V gene's germline CDR1 is MGHDK and CDR2 SYGVNS. This CDR3 has 15 residues. CDR3 DNA sequence: TGTGCCAGCGCTGTTGTTGGGCTAGCGGATTACGAGCAGTACTTC. Protein: CASAVVGLADYEQYF.

This chain joins TRBV18 and TRBJ2-3; D remains ambiguous. Per the germline V gene, CDR1 is KGHSH and CDR2 is LQKENI. The length of the CDR3 is 14 residues. Trimming removed 3 bases from V and 0 bases from J, with 7 bases in between. CDR3 bases: TGTGCCAGCTCACCGGATCTTAGCACAGATACGCAGTATTTT. It translates to CASSPDLSTDTQYF.

This clone was seen a few times. The chain couples TRBV14 to TRBJ2-7, with 10 positions matching TRBD2. V was clipped by 4 bases and J by 2 bases; unmatched bases: 5. CDR3 length: 15 residues. Germline assignment: CDR1 SGHDN and CDR2 FVKESK. CDR3 amino acids: CASSPRLAGTYEQYF. CDR3 nucleotides: TGTGCCAGCAGCCCACGACTAGCGGGCACCTACGAGCAGTACTTC. The full variable domain, its missing parts supplied by reference TRBV14 and TRBJ2-7, is EAGVTQFPSHSVIEKGQTVTLRCDPISGHDNLYWYRRVMGKEIKFLLHFVKESKQDESGMPNNRFLAERTGGTYSTLKVQPAELEDSGVYFCASSPRLAGTYEQYFGPGTRLTVT.

This clone was picked up one time. The rearrangement links TRBV28 to TRBJ2-7; D may correspond to TRBD1 or TRBD2 (5 bases each). Trimming cost V 6 bases and J 4 bases, with 16 bases left between them. CDR1 is MDHEN and CDR2 is SYDVKM in the germline V gene. This CDR3 comprises 14 residues. In DNA form, the CDR3 reads TGTGCCAGCAGCCTCCAGGGACCGCGGTACGAGCAGTACTTC. Translating it yields CASSLQGPRYEQYF.

The V and J genes are TRBV4-1 and TRBJ2-1; D might be TRBD2 (6 bases). The CDR3 sequence is 14 residues long. The V gene lost 1 base and the J gene lost 15 bases, with 19 bases spanning the gap. Germline assignment: CDR1 MGHRA and CDR2 YSYEKL. As DNA, the CDR3 is TGCGCCAGCAGCCAAGTTCGGGAGCTCCCTTCGTCGTTCTTC. Translation gives CASSQVRELPSSFF.

The chain recombines TRBV19 with TRBJ1-5; D perhaps matches TRBD1 (6 bases). V lost 6 bases to trimming and J lost 6 bases, with 12 bases between them. Germline-derived CDR1 and CDR2 are LNHDA and SQIVND (reference sequence). The CDR3 extends over 13 amino acids. In DNA, the CDR3 is TGTGCCAGTAGGGACAGAGGAATTCAGCCCCAGCATTTT. It yields the protein CASRDRGIQPQHF.

This clone showed up just once. The V call is TRBV7-3, the J call TRBJ2-1; D is undetermined. Trimming left V 1 base short and J 8 bases short, with 3 bases between. The germline V gene encodes CDR1 SGHTA and CDR2 FQGTGA. This CDR3 comprises 11 residues. In DNA, the CDR3 is TGTGCCAGCAGCTTAAGCGATGAGCAGTTCTTC. It yields the protein CASSLSDEQFF.

V usage is TRBV4-3 and J usage is TRBJ1-2, with D possibly being TRBD1 (6 bases). CDR1 LGHNA and CDR2 YSLEER come from the germline V gene. The germline V and J ends were trimmed by 2 bases and 4 bases, with 11 bases remaining between them. This CDR3 comprises 14 residues. For the CDR3, the DNA is TGCGCCAGCAGCCAACTCACAGGGAGCTATGGCTACACCTTC. This gives the protein CASSQLTGSYGYTF.

This chain connects TRBV11-3 to TRBJ2-4, with 7 bases fitting TRBD2. V lost 5 bases and J lost 0; bases outside the gene matches: 4. Germline CDR1 is SGHNT and CDR2 is YENEEA. There are 15 residues in the CDR3. Written as DNA, the CDR3 is TGTGCCAGCAGCCCCTTAGCGGGAGCCAAAAACATTCAGTACTTC. Translation gives CASSPLAGAKNIQYF.

The gene calls are TRBV2 and TRBJ2-2; D remains ambiguous. Germline V gene sequence: CDR1 SNHLY, CDR2 FYNNEI. This CDR3 region has 15 residues. Trimming removed 2 bases at V and 2 bases at J, with 9 bases between. In nucleotides, the CDR3 is TGTGCCAGCAGTGAATTTGGGCCCAACACCGGGGAGCTGTTTTTT. It specifies CASSEFGPNTGELFF.

The rearrangement links TRBV19 to TRBJ2-5, with 8 bases that match TRBD1. The V gene end was trimmed by 3 bases and the J gene end by 5 bases; junction bases not matched to a gene: 8. This CDR3 contains 15 residues. CDR1 is LNHDA and CDR2 is SQIVND in the germline V gene (reference sequence). CDR3 bases: TGTGCCAGTAGTATTATAACAGGGGGGTTTGAGACCCAGTACTTC. Translated, it gives CASSIITGGFETQYF.

V is TRBV5-1 and J is TRBJ1-2; 7 nucleotides agree with TRBD1. The V segment lost 0 bases and the J segment 0 bases; nucleotides outside the gene matches: 5. CDR1 SGHRS and CDR2 YFSETQ come from the germline V gene. The CDR3 runs 16 residues. The CDR3 coding sequence is TGCGCCAGCAGCTTGGGACAGGGCGGGACTAACTATGGCTACACCTTC. Residues: CASSLGQGGTNYGYTF.

This chain connects TRBV4-3 to TRBJ2-5, with 9 bases lining up with TRBD2. CDR1 and CDR2 from the germline V gene are LGHNA and YSLEER. The CDR3 length is 16 residues. Trimming removed 4 bases from V and 3 bases from J; junction bases left unmatched: 9. The CDR3 bases are TGCGCCAGCAGCCGGGGCTTGACTAGCGGCGAAGAGACCCAGTACTTC. Amino acid sequence: CASSRGLTSGEETQYF.

The V and J genes are TRBV7-2 and TRBJ2-7; 13 bases align to TRBD2. The length of the CDR3 is 18 residues. The germline V gene encodes CDR1 SGHTA and CDR2 FQGNSA. J lost 0 bases, V lost 6 bases, and 11 bases had no gene match. The CDR3 spells CASSTRGLAGLSSYEQYF. The CDR3 DNA reads as TGTGCCAGCAGTACGAGGGGACTAGCGGGGCTGAGCTCCTACGAGCAGTACTTC.

The chain joins TRBV19 to TRBJ2-1; TRBD1 matches at 11 bases. The CDR3 is 15 amino acids. The trim removed 7 bases at V and 4 bases at J, leaving 6 bases unmatched. Germline CDR1 LNHDA, CDR2 SQIVND (reference sequence). CDR3 DNA: TGTGCCAGTACCCCGGACAGGGGGCCTTACAATGAGCAGTTCTTC. Translation: CASTPDRGPYNEQFF.

The rearrangement joins TRBV5-1 to TRBJ2-7; D is perhaps TRBD2 (6 bases). V was clipped by 0 bases and J by 0 bases, with 10 bases between them. Germline assignment: CDR1 SGHRS and CDR2 YFSETQ. This CDR3 spans 15 amino acids. The CDR3 DNA is TGCGCCAGCAGCTTGGACCGGGACTCCTCCTACGAGCAGTACTTC. Translating gives CASSLDRDSSYEQYF.

Only a few counts were recorded for this clone. The J gene is TRBJ2-7, the V gene TRBV19; D call uncertain. V lost 10 bases to trimming and J lost 6 bases, with 4 bases between them. Germline-derived CDR1 and CDR2 are LNHDA and SQIVND (reference sequence). The CDR3 runs to 8 residues. The CDR3: CANGEQYF. In DNA, the CDR3 is TGTGCCAATGGCGAGCAGTACTTC.

V is TRBV6-1 and J is TRBJ1-5, with a tentative D call TRBD1 (6 bases). The V end lost 2 bases, the J end lost 4 bases, and 18 bases lay between the germline ends. CDR3 length: 17 amino acids. Germline assignment: CDR1 MNHNS and CDR2 SASEGT. The CDR3 sequence: CASSELVPGVGNQPQHF. The CDR3 nucleotides are TGTGCCAGCAGTGAATTGGTCCCAGGGGTCGGAAATCAGCCCCAGCATTTT.

The rearrangement uses TRBV6-1 and TRBJ2-7, with 8 positions matching TRBD1. This CDR3 comprises 15 residues. With 1 base clipped from V and 4 bases from J, the junction kept 6 bases outside the gene matches. Germline V gene sequence: CDR1 MNHNS, CDR2 SASEGT. CDR3 loop: CASSEGQGAFYEQYF. The CDR3 DNA reads as TGTGCCAGCAGTGAAGGTCAGGGGGCGTTTTACGAGCAGTACTTC.

This clone was detected only a few times. The chain couples TRBV30 to TRBJ1-1; 7 bases map to TRBD1. Germline trimming cut 1 base from V and 0 bases from J; bases unmatched to any gene: 5. This CDR3 has 15 amino acids. CDR1 and CDR2 from the germline V gene are GTSNPN and SVGIG (reference sequence). CDR3 coding DNA: TGTGCCTGGAGTGGGACAGGCGGAATGAACACTGAAGCTTTCTTT. This gives the protein CAWSGTGGMNTEAFF.

The rearrangement joins TRBV25-1 to TRBJ2-3, with TRBD2 matching 9 bases. V lost 5 bases, J lost 5 bases, and 5 bases stayed unmatched. Germline assignment: CDR1 MGHDK and CDR2 SYGVNS. CDR3 size: 14 residues. CDR3 region: CASSRGGRGDTQYF. In DNA, the CDR3 is TGTGCCAGCAGTCGCGGCGGGAGGGGAGATACGCAGTATTTT.

The chain couples TRBV5-4 to TRBJ2-7; D is tentatively TRBD1 or TRBD2 (6 bases each). Germline loops: CDR1 SGHNT, CDR2 YYREEE (reference sequence). Trimming stripped 5 bases from V and 1 base from J, with 16 bases between. The CDR3 length is 15 residues. In DNA, the CDR3 is TGTGCCAGCAGGATGATAAAGGGGGGATCCTACGAGCAGTACTTC. Its protein product is CASRMIKGGSYEQYF. Together with reference TRBV5-4 and TRBJ2-7, the CDR3 gives the full variable domain: ETGVTQSPTHLIKTRGQQVTLRCSSQSGHNTVSWYQQALGQGPQFIFQYYREEENGRGNFPPRFSGLQFPNYSSELNVNALELDDSALYLCASRMIKGGSYEQYFGPGTRLTVT.

The V gene is TRBV2, the J gene TRBJ1-3; D possibly corresponds to TRBD1 (5 bases). The V gene lost 6 bases and the J gene lost 8 bases, with 17 bases spanning the gap. Germline-derived CDR1 and CDR2 are SNHLY and FYNNEI. This CDR3 region has 14 residues. The CDR3 nucleotides read TGTGCCAGCAGAAGACAGAGTTCGGGGGACACCATATATTTT. As protein: CASRRQSSGDTIYF.

The genes are TRBV2 and TRBJ2-3, with 8 positions matching TRBD2. CDR3 length equals 14 residues. J gave up 1 base and V 6 bases, and 3 bases lay outside the gene matches. Germline V gene sequence: CDR1 SNHLY, CDR2 FYNNEI. The CDR3, as DNA: TGTGCCAGCAGAGCGGGAGAAGGCACAGATACGCAGTATTTT. This sequence encodes CASRAGEGTDTQYF.

The chain links TRBV7-9 to TRBJ1-4; 7 bases align to TRBD1. The V segment lost 5 bases and the J segment 6 bases; nucleotides outside the gene matches: 12. The CDR3 consists of 16 residues. Germline lookup yields CDR1 SEHNR and CDR2 FQNEAQ (reference sequence). The CDR3 loop is CASSLDRDVFDEKLFF. The CDR3 DNA follows: TGTGCCAGCAGCCTTGACAGGGACGTCTTTGATGAAAAACTGTTTTTT.

For this clone: The germline gene is not matched at one end of the junction; a read error may be the cause. Other DNA sequences in the sample encode the same CDR3. The rearrangement joins TRBV6-5 to TRBJ2-1; D unclear. CDR3 length equals 14 residues. Germline values: CDR1 MNHEY, CDR2 SVGAGI. The CDR3 DNA reads TGTGCCAGCAGTTACCAGGTCCCGTACAATGAGCAATTCTTC. This codes for CASSYQVPYNEQFF.

The V gene is TRBV5-4, the J gene TRBJ2-5; a weak D match, TRBD2 (6 bases). This CDR3 contains 14 residues. Between the trimmed V and J ends, which lost 2 bases and 0 bases, there was a span of 8 bases. Germline values: CDR1 SGHNT, CDR2 YYREEE (reference sequence). This chain's CDR3 is CASSLRGYQETQYF. As DNA, the CDR3 is TGTGCCAGCAGCTTACGGGGGTACCAAGAGACCCAGTACTTC.